This passage covers 13 T cell receptor beta chains from one sample sequenced in a study of cytomegalovirus exposure and HLA in healthy donors. 13 Jbeta primers and 60 Vbeta primers were used for the PCR. Clones were read by immunoSEQ multiplex PCR, and TCRdb kept only the in-frame ones, dropping some. The sample contains 150,000 to 200,000 clones, about three quarters of which appear only once. The material sequenced was PBMCs. The source is a man aged 18 to 35 in good health and CMV-seropositive.

The chain recombines TRBV7-3 with TRBJ2-1; TRBD2 agrees at 10 bases. J gave up 8 bases and V 3 bases, and 7 bases lay outside the gene matches. Germline CDR1 SGHTA, CDR2 FQGTGA. The CDR3 loop spans 15 amino acids. The DNA for the CDR3 is TGTGCCAGCAGCTTCACTAGCGGGGAGCTAGATGAGCAGTTCTTC. It codes for CASSFTSGELDEQFF.

The chain employs TRBV5-1 and TRBJ1-3; the D is unclear. Germline CDR1 is SGHRS and CDR2 is YFSETQ. Deletions cut 4 bases from V and 0 bases from J, with 11 bases between. There are 15 residues in the CDR3. The CDR3 region is CASSLDFSSGNTIYF. The CDR3 region has the DNA TGCGCCAGCAGCCTCGACTTCAGCTCTGGAAACACCATATATTTT.

This clone showed up just once. V usage is TRBV18 and J usage is TRBJ1-1, with no clear D. Trimming removed 1 base at V and 1 base at J, with 7 bases between. Per the germline V gene, CDR1 is KGHSH and CDR2 is LQKENI. The CDR3 length is 14 residues. This chain's CDR3 is CASSPRGGNTEAFF. The CDR3 DNA reads as TGTGCCAGCTCACCACGGGGAGGGAACACTGAAGCTTTCTTT.

V and J are TRBV15 and TRBJ2-4, with D perhaps TRBD1 (6 bases). Trimming pared 4 bases from V and 4 bases from J, leaving 14 bases between. The CDR3 extends over 15 amino acids. The germline V gene has CDR1 LNHNV and CDR2 YYDKDF (reference sequence). CDR3 coding DNA: TGTGCCACCAGCACAGAAGGGCAGGGGAAAAACATTCAGTACTTC. This encodes CATSTEGQGKNIQYF.

The J gene is TRBJ1-6, the V gene TRBV15, with D possibly TRBD1 on 6 matching bases. The length of the CDR3 is 14 residues. Germline V gives CDR1 LNHNV, CDR2 YYDKDF (reference sequence). Trimming cost V 1 base and J 7 bases, with 8 bases left between them. CDR3 sequence reads: CATSRGQENSPLHF. The CDR3 DNA reads as TGTGCCACCAGCAGAGGACAGGAAAATTCACCCCTCCACTTT.

This clone has more than one count but fewer than ten. The chain is built from TRBV28 and TRBJ1-3; D possibly corresponds to TRBD1 (6 bases). CDR1 is MDHEN, CDR2 SYDVKM, per germline. The CDR3 length is 17 residues. V lost 5 bases and J lost 0, with 17 bases in between. The chain's CDR3 is CASSPPDSYSSGNTIYF. CDR3 sequence (DNA): TGTGCCAGCAGTCCCCCGGACAGTTACAGCTCTGGAAACACCATATATTTT.

The chain couples TRBV5-4 to TRBJ2-2; TRBD1 matches at 7 bases. The CDR3 spans 15 residues. V lost 4 bases and J lost 0; bases outside the gene matches: 3. From germline, CDR1 is SGHNT and CDR2 YYREEE (reference sequence). The CDR3 sequence: CASSSGQANTGELFF. The CDR3 DNA is TGTGCCAGCAGCAGCGGACAGGCGAACACCGGGGAGCTGTTTTTT. Based on the CDR3 plus reference TRBV5-4 and TRBJ2-2, the full variable domain is ETGVTQSPTHLIKTRGQQVTLRCSSQSGHNTVSWYQQALGQGPQFIFQYYREEENGRGNFPPRFSGLQFPNYSSELNVNALELDDSALYLCASSSGQANTGELFFGEGSRLTVL.

This CDR3 is CASRRLGVDIQYF. DNA of the CDR3: TGTGCCAGTAGGAGACTAGGGGTTGACATTCAGTACTTC. The genes are TRBV19 and TRBJ2-4, with a possible D match to TRBD2 (6 bases). Trimming stripped 6 bases from V and 8 bases from J, with 14 bases between. This CDR3 contains 13 residues. Germline CDR1 is LNHDA and CDR2 is SQIVND (reference sequence).

This chain links TRBV28 with TRBJ2-3; 7 bases map to TRBD1. This CDR3 spans 16 amino acids. Germline V CDR1 and CDR2: MDHEN, SYDVKM. V gave up 3 bases and J gave up 0 bases; unmatched junction bases: 6. The CDR3 here is CASSFRTGGSTDTQYF. In DNA form, the CDR3 reads TGTGCCAGCAGTTTCAGGACAGGCGGGAGCACAGATACGCAGTATTTT.

In this sample, this clone turned up a few times. The CDR3 region has the DNA TGTGCCAGCAGGACTAGCGGCTTTAGCACAGATACGCAGTATTTT. Translating it yields CASRTSGFSTDTQYF. The gene calls are TRBV2 and TRBJ2-3, with 9 bases identical to TRBD2. Germline V lookup: CDR1 SNHLY, CDR2 FYNNEI. Losses at the gene ends were 6 bases for V and 0 bases for J; bases not matched to a gene: 4. The CDR3 is 15 amino acids. Complete variable domain (other parts from reference TRBV2 and TRBJ2-3): EPEVTQTPSHQVTQMGQEVILRCVPISNHLYFYWYRQILGQKVEFLVSFYNNEISEKSEIFDDQFSVERPDGSNFTLKIRSTKLEDSAMYFCASRTSGFSTDTQYFGPGTRLTVL.

This chain uses TRBV4-2 with TRBJ1-4; D perhaps matches TRBD1 (6 bases). With 1 base removed from V and 8 bases from J, the gap between germline ends came to 14 bases. From germline, CDR1 is LGHNA and CDR2 YNFKEQ. The length of the CDR3 is 15 residues. The CDR3 DNA reads as TGTGCCAGCAGCCAAGTCAGCCGGACAGACGAAAAACTGTTTTTT. Encoded protein: CASSQVSRTDEKLFF.

The CDR3 DNA reads TGCAGCGTTGAAGATTGGAGTCCTAGCACAGATACGCAGTATTTT. Residues: CSVEDWSPSTDTQYF. This sequence joins TRBV29-1 and TRBJ2-3; D is uncertain. The V gene lost 0 bases and the J gene lost 0 bases, with 10 bases spanning the gap. The germline CDR1 and CDR2 sequences are SQVTM and ANQGSEA. This CDR3 is 15 amino acids long.

The chain employs TRBV5-4 and TRBJ2-2, with D possibly matching TRBD2 (5 bases). Trimming pared 5 bases from V and 6 bases from J, leaving 11 bases between. This CDR3 has 13 amino acids. CDR1 is SGHNT and CDR2 is YYREEE in the germline V gene (reference sequence). CDR3 bases: TGTGCCAGCAGTTTACAGAGGGCCGGGGAGCTGTTTTTT. It yields the protein CASSLQRAGELFF.